This T cell receptor beta chain was captured in a study of shared clonotypes between healthy human individuals. Overall study results and limits: Sampling used blood alone; tissue repertoires probably differ.

This CDR3 has 23 amino acids. A word on this clone: The antigen remains undetermined.

TCRdb's table, derived via immunoSEQ multiplex PCR, lists solely in-frame clones and lacks some. This table has 450,000 to 650,000 clones, roughly four fifths appearing once. This sequence was found in a woman aged 35 to 49 in good health. Some clones in this sample may be carry-over from other donors' samples. The sample consisted of PBMCs. This chain uses TRBV21-1 with TRBJ2-2. TRBV21-1 is a listed pseudogene. The CDR3 DNA reads TGTGCCAGCAGCAAAGAGGGGGGCGGCCCGGGACACATCCCGGAGGCGAACACCGGGGAGCTGTTTTTT. Translation gives CASSKEGGGPGHIPEANTGELFF.